The T cell receptor (beta chain) described here comes from a study of tumor-infiltrating lymphocytes in primary liver carcinoma (dated by TCRdb to 2016 to 2017). Looking at the study overall: Of the five patients, three men and two women aged 30 to 69 years, four had hepatocellular carcinoma and one had combined HCC and intrahepatic cholangiocarcinoma. The five patients had tumors staged T1-T3 N0M0, with maximum diameters ranging from roughly 4.2 to 10 cm. Samples yielded roughly 3.65 to 7.13 million productive TCRbeta reads; read depth did not differ significantly between tissue types. For each liver tumor, the study sampled five regions along with adjacent normal tissue and blood, and applied TCRbeta repertoire sequencing, expression microarrays and whole-exome sequencing. A total of 35 specimens from 5 patients, comprising some 25 tumor regions, 5 adjacent noncancerous liver tissues and 5 peripheral blood samples, were covered by TCRbeta repertoire sequencing. To link TCRbeta repertoire diversity with the local molecular phenotype, the roughly 26 tumor region samples were profiled using Agilent mRNA microarrays. High reproducibility was observed for the technical replicate repertoires, with mean shared-clone rates roughly 0.92 and correlation coefficients above 0.95.

TCRbeta-specific cDNA was reverse-transcribed from about 0.45 ug total RNA using a constant-region primer and ProtoScript II reverse transcriptase. TCRbeta libraries were built with three nested multiplex PCR rounds, a slightly modified ARM-PCR procedure. Multiplex TRBV1-TRBV30 forward primers and a Cbeta reverse primer were used in the first two PCR rounds, each of which was run for around 9 cycles. Sample barcodes and Illumina adapters were added in a final 25-cycle PCR using Deep VentR polymerase. Before sequencing, amplicons of 200-500 bp were gel-purified using a QIAquick gel extraction kit. An Illumina HiSeq 2500 was used to sequence the TCRbeta amplicons, generating 250-bp paired-end reads. The authors' pipeline ran thus. Quality trimming of reads was performed with Trimmomatic v0.33, and paired reads were merged with FLASH v1.2.11 so that full CDR3 sequences could be recovered. V, D and J germline segments were assigned to the rearranged TCRbeta sequences by MiGEC v1.2.1b. Clonotype statistics, along with Shannon-Wiener diversity indices, were calculated using VDJtools v1.0.0. To cut down on sampling bias, every analysis after diversity analysis relied on just the 250 most abundant clonotypes from each sample. TCRdb's own reprocessing of the public reads used fastp at Q25 and MiXCR and kept productive beta chains. Every CDR3 protein is listed once, alongside the most common genes and DNA of its rows. These V and J calls rely on TCRdb rather than the paper's analysis. The sample data list about 190,000 distinct CDR3 sequences, and just under 85% of these were observed just once. Clones ranked in the top ten supply about a sixth of the sample.

General study outcomes and caveats: Only about 7.5-25% of top clones were found in all five regions of a tumor, suggesting spatial heterogeneity of tumor-infiltrating T cells. Comparison of CD4+ and CD8+ T cell repertoires was precluded by the use of bulk unsorted samples. The top 250 clones made up a significantly larger repertoire fraction in tumors than in blood (p = 0.039). The study included only four to six patients, and the authors note findings should be validated in a larger study. Consistent with antigen-driven expansion, pairs of tumor regions showed higher repertoire overlap (mean roughly 36%) than either tumor-adjacent pairs (around 17%) or tumor-blood pairs (around 15%). Because sequencing covered only the TCR beta chain and unpaired alpha chains were not captured, true repertoire diversity is likely underestimated.

Inclusive of the bounding cysteine and phenylalanine, the CDR3 is 17 residues long. The CDR3 DNA has 51 bases and is translated from base 1. The germline V gene specifies SGHVS as CDR1 and FQNEAQ as CDR2. Total RNA and DNA were co-extracted from about 19-30 mg of bulk tissue with the AllPrep DNA/RNA mini kit, without cell sorting. Between November 2015 and 2016, roughly 5 patients in China with histopathologically diagnosed primary liver carcinoma had their tumors surgically resected. Chronic HBV infection was present in the patients, and the patients were treatment-naive at sampling. Each tumor was sampled at five spatially separated regions: the superior, inferior, left-lateral and right-lateral poles and the tumor centre. More than 85% viable tumor cells were found by histology in every tumor sample. Fresh tumor and adjacent tissue pieces were bisected; one half was stored in RNAlater at -80°C, the other sent for histology.

This clonotype was seen a single time. There is no known antigen for this receptor. Relative to the germline gene, one junction end is altered; a read error may explain this. Sample: tumor tissue from primary liver carcinoma. The chain employs TRBV7-8 and TRBJ2-4, and the D gene may be TRBD2, 5 bases matching. The receptor comes from a man aged 35 to 55 with primary liver carcinoma and hepatitis B virus infection. The sequenced DNA: TGTGCCAGCAACCCCCTTTCCAGCGGATTAGCCAAAATCATTCAGTACTTC. The encoded protein is CASNPLSSGLAKIIQYF.